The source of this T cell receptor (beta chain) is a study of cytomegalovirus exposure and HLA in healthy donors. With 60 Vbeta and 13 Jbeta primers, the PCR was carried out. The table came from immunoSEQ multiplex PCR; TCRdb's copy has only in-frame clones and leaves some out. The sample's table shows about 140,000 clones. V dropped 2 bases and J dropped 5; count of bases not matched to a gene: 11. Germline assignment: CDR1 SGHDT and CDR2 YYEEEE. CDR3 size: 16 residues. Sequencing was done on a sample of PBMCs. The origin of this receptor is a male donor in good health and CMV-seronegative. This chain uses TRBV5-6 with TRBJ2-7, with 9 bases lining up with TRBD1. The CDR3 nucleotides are TGTGCCAGCAGCTTCCGGGACAGGGATCGACGACACGAGCAGTACTTC. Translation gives CASSFRDRDRRHEQYF.